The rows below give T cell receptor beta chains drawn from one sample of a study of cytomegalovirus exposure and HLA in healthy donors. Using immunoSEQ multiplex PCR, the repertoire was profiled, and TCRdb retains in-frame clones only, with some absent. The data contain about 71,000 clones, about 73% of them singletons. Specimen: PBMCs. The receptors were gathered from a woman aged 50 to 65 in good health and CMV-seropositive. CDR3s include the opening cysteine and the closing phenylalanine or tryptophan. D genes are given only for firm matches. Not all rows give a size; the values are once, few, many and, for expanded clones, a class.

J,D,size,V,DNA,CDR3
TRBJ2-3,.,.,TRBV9,TGTGCCAGCAGCGTAGGGAGAATTAGGGTTTTGGGAGCAGATACGCAGTATTTT,CASSVGRIRVLGADTQYF
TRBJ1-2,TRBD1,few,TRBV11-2,TGTGCCAGCAGCTTGGACAGGGGGGACTATGGCTACACCTTC,CASSLDRGDYGYTF
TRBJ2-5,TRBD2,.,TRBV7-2,TGTGCCAGCAGCTTAGACTGGCTAGCGGGAAGAGAGACCCAGTACTTC,CASSLDWLAGRETQYF
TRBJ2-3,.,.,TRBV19,TGTGCCAGTAGTATAGGGGCCGCATCCACAGATACGCAGTATTTT,CASSIGAASTDTQYF
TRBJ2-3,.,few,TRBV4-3,TGCGCCAGCAGCTACCGGGACGGGGGAGGAGATACGCAGTATTTT,CASSYRDGGGDTQYF
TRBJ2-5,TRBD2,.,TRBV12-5,TGTGCTAGTGGTAGGACTAGTTCCGGAGAGACCCAGTACTTC,CASGRTSSGETQYF
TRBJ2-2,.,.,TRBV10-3,TGTGCCATCAGTGACCCTTTTGCCGGTGCGAACACCGGGGAGCTGTTTTTT,CAISDPFAGANTGELFF
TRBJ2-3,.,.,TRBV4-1,TGCGCCAGCAGCCAATCGGAGGGTCAGCCCCAGTATTTT,CASSQSEGQPQYF
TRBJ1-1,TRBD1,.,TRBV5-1,TGCGCCAGTAAGACAGGGTTCGACACTGAAGCTTTCTTT,CASKTGFDTEAFF
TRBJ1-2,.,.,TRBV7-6,TGTGCCAGCAGCCCCGCCCCATCACAGTCCGACTATGGCTACACCTTC,CASSPAPSQSDYGYTF
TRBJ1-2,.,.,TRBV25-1,TGTGCCAGCAGCCACCCCAGGGGTCTGGGGTTTGGCTACACCTTC,CASSHPRGLGFGYTF
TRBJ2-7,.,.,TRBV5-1,TGCGCCAGCAGCTTCCTTGGACTCACCTACGAGCAGTACTTC,CASSFLGLTYEQYF
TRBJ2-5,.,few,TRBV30,TGTGCCTGGAGTGTACCCGCGGGTCCTTCGGACTTC,CAWSVPAGPSDF
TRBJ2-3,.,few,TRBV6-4,TGTGCCAGCAGTGATGGCCCCACAGATACGCAGTATTTT,CASSDGPTDTQYF
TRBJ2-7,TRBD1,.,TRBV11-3,TGTGCCAGCAGCCCAGAGGGACAGGGACCCTACGAGCAGTACTTC,CASSPEGQGPYEQYF
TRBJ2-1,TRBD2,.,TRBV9,TGTGCCAGCAGCGTAGGAGGTAGCGGGAGTTCTTATGGTGAGCAGTTCTTC,CASSVGGSGSSYGEQFF
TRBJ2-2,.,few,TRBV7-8,TGTGCCAGCAGCTTACTAGTAACAGGGGAGCTGTTTTTT,CASSLLVTGELFF
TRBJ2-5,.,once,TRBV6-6,TGTGCCAGCAGTTACACGGGAGAGACCCAGTACTTC,CASSYTGETQYF
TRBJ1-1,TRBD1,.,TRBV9,TGTGCCAGCAGCCTCGCGGGAGGGGGCGCATCGGGTACTGAAGCTTTCTTT,CASSLAGGGASGTEAFF
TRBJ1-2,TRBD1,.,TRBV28,TGTGCCAGCAGCTTATCCCCCGGACAGGCCTACTATGGCTACACCTTC,CASSLSPGQAYYGYTF
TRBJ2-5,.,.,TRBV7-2,TGTGCCAGCAGCTTTTCAGGGCTGGGGGAGACCCAGTACTTC,CASSFSGLGETQYF
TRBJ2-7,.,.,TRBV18,TGTGCCAGCTCACGGCCTCAGGCCTACGAGCAGTACTTC,CASSRPQAYEQYF
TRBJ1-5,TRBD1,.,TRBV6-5,TGTGCCAGCAGTTACTCGAGGACAGGAATGAATCAGCCCCAGCATTTT,CASSYSRTGMNQPQHF
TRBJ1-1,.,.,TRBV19,TGTGCCAGTAGTATAGATAAGGGGGAGAACACTGAAGCTTTCTTT,CASSIDKGENTEAFF
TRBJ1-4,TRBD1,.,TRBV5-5,TGTGCCAGCAGCGGGGGACAGGGGGGGACAGGTTATGAAAAACTGTTTTTT,CASSGGQGGTGYEKLFF
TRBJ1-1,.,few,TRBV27,TGTGCCAGCAGTTTATACTGGGCCAGGGGCAATACTGAAGCTTTCTTT,CASSLYWARGNTEAFF
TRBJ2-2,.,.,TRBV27,TGTGCCAGCAGTAGACTAGGAAACAGCCTTACCGGGGAGCTGTTTTTT,CASSRLGNSLTGELFF
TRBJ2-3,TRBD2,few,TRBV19,TGTGCCAGTAGCCCGGGGACTACGGCTACGCAGTATTTT,CASSPGTTATQYF
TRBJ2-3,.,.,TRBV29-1,TGCAGCGTTGGCGGGCGGGCAAGGCAGTATTTT,CSVGGRARQYF
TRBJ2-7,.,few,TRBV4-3,TGCGCCAGCAGCCACCGCATAGACAGGTACTCCTACGAGCAGTACTTC,CASSHRIDRYSYEQYF
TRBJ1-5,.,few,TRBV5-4,TGTGCCAGCAGCTTGGACGGTCACAATCAGCCCCAGCATTTT,CASSLDGHNQPQHF
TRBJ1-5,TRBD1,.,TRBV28,TGTGCCAGCACTTACCAGGGGACAGGGGCCAATCAGCCCCAGCATTTT,CASTYQGTGANQPQHF
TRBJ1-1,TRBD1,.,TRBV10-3,TGTGCCATCAGTGAGCGACAGGGGATGACTGAAGCTTTCTTT,CAISERQGMTEAFF
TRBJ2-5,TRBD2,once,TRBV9,TGTGCCAGCAGCGTAGCTGGGGGACTAGCGGGAGGGGTAGAACAAGAGACCCAGTACTTC,CASSVAGGLAGGVEQETQYF
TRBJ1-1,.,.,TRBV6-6,TGTGCCAGCTTACCGGGACAAACTCCCCGCACTGAAGCTTTCTTT,CASLPGQTPRTEAFF
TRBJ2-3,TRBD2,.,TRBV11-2,TGTGCCAGCAGCTTCAGCGGGGGTTCAGATACGCAGTATTTT,CASSFSGGSDTQYF
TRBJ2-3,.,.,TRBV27,TGTGCCAGCAGCCGCGGTTGGGGCCGCACAGATACGCAGTATTTT,CASSRGWGRTDTQYF
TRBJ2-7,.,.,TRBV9,TGTGCCAGCAGCGGAACAGGGCTTTCGGTAGAGCAGTACTTC,CASSGTGLSVEQYF
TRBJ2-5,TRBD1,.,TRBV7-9,TGTGCCAGCAGCAGGACAGGGGGCGAGTACTTC,CASSRTGGEYF
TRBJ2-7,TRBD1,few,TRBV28,TGTGCCAGCAGCCCCTCCGGGACAGGGGCCTACGAGCAGTACTTC,CASSPSGTGAYEQYF
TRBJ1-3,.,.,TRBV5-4,TGTGCCAGCAGCTTGGACGGTGTGAACACCATATATTTT,CASSLDGVNTIYF